These T cell receptor beta chains were read from a single sample in a study of blood T cell repertoires in COVID-19. Only in-frame clones appear in the TCRdb table, and some are missing; sequencing was by immunoSEQ multiplex PCR. The sample lists 110,000 to 150,000 clones, about 80% occurring once. Material for sequencing was peripheral blood. Every receptor here comes from a human donor in a cohort sampled during active COVID-19. CDR3s include the opening cysteine and the closing phenylalanine or tryptophan. The order of the fields is clone size, V gene, D gene, J gene, CDR3 protein, CDR3 DNA. The D gene is left open where the match is weak. Clone size is not always given. Where it is, it says once, few, many or a class for expanded clones.

>few|TRBV30|TRBD1|TRBJ1-4
CAWNRGLPTNEKLFF
TGTGCCTGGAACAGGGGGCTTCCAACTAATGAAAAACTGTTTTTT
>.|TRBV4-1|.|TRBJ1-2
CASSQDRGGRYGYTF
TGCGCCAGCAGCCAAGATAGGGGGGGAAGGTATGGCTACACCTTC
>.|TRBV7-9|TRBD1|TRBJ1-5
CASSLGTGVSNQPQHF
TGTGCCAGCAGCTTAGGGACAGGGGTTAGCAATCAGCCCCAGCATTTT
>.|TRBV28|.|TRBJ1-4
CASYGQSNEKLFF
TGTGCCAGTTACGGACAGTCTAATGAAAAACTGTTTTTT
>.|TRBV15|.|TRBJ1-1
CATRTDLLLNTEAFF
TGTGCCACCCGGACAGACTTGTTGCTGAACACTGAAGCTTTCTTT
>.|TRBV5-1|TRBD1|TRBJ1-1
CASSAGGGETEAFF
TGCGCCAGCAGCGCAGGGGGCGGGGAGACTGAAGCTTTCTTT
>.|TRBV6-5|TRBD2|TRBJ2-1
CASGGLAGPEQFF
TGTGCCAGCGGGGGACTAGCGGGGCCCGAGCAGTTCTTC
>.|TRBV24-1|TRBD1|TRBJ1-2
CASIGEGAAGYTF
TGTGCCTCTATCGGCGAGGGGGCGGCTGGCTACACCTTC
>.|TRBV5-6|.|TRBJ2-3
CASSTQGTDTQYF
TGTGCCAGCAGCACACAGGGCACAGATACGCAGTATTTT
>.|TRBV7-3|.|TRBJ2-2
CASSLAPGLTNTGELFF
TGTGCCAGCAGCTTAGCCCCGGGACTCACGAACACCGGGGAGCTGTTTTTT
>.|TRBV2|TRBD1|TRBJ1-6
CASNPDRGALHF
TGTGCCAGCAATCCAGACAGGGGAGCCCTCCACTTT
>.|TRBV6-2/TRBV6-3|TRBD1|TRBJ2-7
CASSYSGTGISYEQYF
TGTGCCAGCAGTTACTCAGGGACAGGGATCTCCTACGAGCAGTACTTC
>few|TRBV12-3/TRBV12-4|TRBD1|TRBJ2-7
CASSQLTGSEQYF
TGTGCCAGCAGTCAATTGACAGGGTCCGAGCAGTACTTC
>.|TRBV19|TRBD1|TRBJ2-7
CARDRDRGHSVYF
TGTGCCAGGGACCGGGACAGGGGGCACTCCGTGTACTTC
>.|TRBV28|.|TRBJ2-1
CASMRYEQFF
TGTGCCAGCATGAGGTATGAGCAGTTCTTC
>few|TRBV3-1/TRBV3-2|TRBD1|TRBJ1-2
CASLPNRGSREGYTF
TGTGCCAGCTTACCGAACAGGGGGAGTAGGGAGGGCTACACCTTC
>.|TRBV28|.|TRBJ1-5
CASRPDGYQPQHF
TGTGCCAGCAGGCCCGACGGGTACCAGCCCCAGCATTTT
>.|TRBV27|.|TRBJ2-5
CASMLPLQGPQTKETQYF
TGTGCCAGCATGTTGCCTTTACAGGGCCCCCAAACGAAAGAGACCCAGTACTTC
>.|TRBV4-3|TRBD1|TRBJ1-1
CASSHQGTADTEAFF
TGCGCCAGCAGCCATCAGGGGACAGCCGACACTGAAGCTTTCTTT
>.|TRBV18|.|TRBJ2-5
CASSPLGVRGETQYF
TGTGCCAGCTCACCACTCGGGGTGAGAGGAGAGACCCAGTACTTC
>.|TRBV7-9|TRBD2|TRBJ2-1
CASAPSGGYNEQFF
TGTGCCAGCGCTCCCAGCGGGGGTTACAATGAGCAGTTCTTC
>.|TRBV15|.|TRBJ1-5
CATADRIQAYQPQHF
TGTGCCACCGCAGATCGTATACAGGCCTATCAGCCCCAGCATTTT
>.|TRBV2|TRBD2|TRBJ2-1
CASSVQRGRDNEQFF
TGTGCCAGCAGTGTTCAGCGGGGCCGAGACAATGAGCAGTTCTTC
>.|TRBV12-3/TRBV12-4|.|TRBJ2-5
CASSRDTPETQYF
TGTGCCAGCAGTCGGGACACCCCAGAGACCCAGTACTTC
>.|TRBV3-1/TRBV3-2|TRBD1|TRBJ1-3
CASSQGLGQARGNTIYF
TGTGCCAGCAGCCAAGGCCTTGGACAGGCGCGGGGAAACACCATATATTTT
>.|TRBV15|TRBD1|TRBJ1-1
CATRLGQGVENTEAFF
TGTGCCACCAGACTCGGACAGGGTGTGGAGAACACTGAAGCTTTCTTT
>once|TRBV19|TRBD1|TRBJ1-5
CASSHDREPQHF
TGTGCCAGTAGCCATGACAGGGAGCCCCAGCATTTT
>.|TRBV18|.|TRBJ2-4
CASSQDRVAKNIQYF
TGTGCCAGCTCTCAGGACAGAGTAGCCAAAAACATTCAGTACTTC
>few|TRBV6-5|.|TRBJ1-3
CASSSVGERNTIYF
TGTGCCAGCAGTTCTGTCGGGGAACGAAACACCATATATTTT